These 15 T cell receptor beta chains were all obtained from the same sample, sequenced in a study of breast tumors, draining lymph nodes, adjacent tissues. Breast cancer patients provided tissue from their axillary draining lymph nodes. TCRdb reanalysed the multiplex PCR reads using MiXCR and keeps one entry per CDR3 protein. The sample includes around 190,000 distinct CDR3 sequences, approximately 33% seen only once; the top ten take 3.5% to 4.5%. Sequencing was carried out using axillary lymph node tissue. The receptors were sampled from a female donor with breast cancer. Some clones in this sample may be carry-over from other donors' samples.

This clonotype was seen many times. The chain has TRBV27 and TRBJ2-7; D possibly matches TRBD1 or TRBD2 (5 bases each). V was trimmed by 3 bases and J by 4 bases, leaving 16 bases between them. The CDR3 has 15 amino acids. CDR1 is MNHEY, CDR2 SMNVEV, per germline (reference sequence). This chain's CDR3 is CASSFGVRGDYEQYF. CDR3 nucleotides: TGTGCCAGCAGTTTCGGTGTGAGAGGGGATTACGAGCAGTACTTC.

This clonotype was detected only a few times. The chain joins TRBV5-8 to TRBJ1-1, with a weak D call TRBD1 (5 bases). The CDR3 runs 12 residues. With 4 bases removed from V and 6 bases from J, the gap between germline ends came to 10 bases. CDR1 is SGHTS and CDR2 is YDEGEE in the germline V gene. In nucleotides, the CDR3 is TGTGCCAGCAGCGGGGGGTTTGCTGAAGCTTTCTTT. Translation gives CASSGGFAEAFF.

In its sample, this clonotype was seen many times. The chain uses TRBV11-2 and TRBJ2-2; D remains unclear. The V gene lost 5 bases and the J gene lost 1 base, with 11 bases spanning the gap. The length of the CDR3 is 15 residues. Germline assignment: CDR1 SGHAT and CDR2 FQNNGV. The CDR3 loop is CASSLVWGNTGELFF. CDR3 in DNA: TGTGCCAGCAGCCTCGTTTGGGGGAACACCGGGGAGCTGTTTTTT.

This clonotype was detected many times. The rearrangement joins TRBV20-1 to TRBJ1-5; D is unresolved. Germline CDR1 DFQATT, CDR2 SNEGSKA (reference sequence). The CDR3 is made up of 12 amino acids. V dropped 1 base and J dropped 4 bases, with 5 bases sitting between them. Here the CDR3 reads CSARAPNQPQHF. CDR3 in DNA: TGCAGTGCTAGAGCCCCGAATCAGCCCCAGCATTTT.

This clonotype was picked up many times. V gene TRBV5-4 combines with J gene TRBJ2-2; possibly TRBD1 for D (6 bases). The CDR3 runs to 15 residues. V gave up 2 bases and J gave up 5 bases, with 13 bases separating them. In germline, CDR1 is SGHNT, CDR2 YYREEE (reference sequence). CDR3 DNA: TGTGCCAGCAGCTTATGGGACACTTGGACCGGGGAGCTGTTTTTT. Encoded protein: CASSLWDTWTGELFF.

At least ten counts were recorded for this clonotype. For the CDR3, the DNA is TGCGCCAGCAGCTTGGAGTCAACCCAGTACTTC. Translated: CASSLESTQYF. The J gene is TRBJ2-5, the V gene TRBV5-1; no firm D call. The CDR3 covers 11 residues. Germline CDR1 is SGHRS and CDR2 is YFSETQ. V lost 0 bases and J lost 8, with 5 bases in between.

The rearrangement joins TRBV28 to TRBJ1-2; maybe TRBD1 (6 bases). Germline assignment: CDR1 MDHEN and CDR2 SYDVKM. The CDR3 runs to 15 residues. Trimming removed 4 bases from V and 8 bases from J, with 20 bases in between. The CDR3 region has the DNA TGTGCCAGCAGTTCCGATCCAACAGGGCTGGGGGGCTACACCTTC. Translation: CASSSDPTGLGGYTF.

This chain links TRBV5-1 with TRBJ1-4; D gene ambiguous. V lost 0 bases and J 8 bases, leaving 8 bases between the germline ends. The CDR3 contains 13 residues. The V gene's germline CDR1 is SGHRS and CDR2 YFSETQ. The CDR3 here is CASSLEGSEKLFF. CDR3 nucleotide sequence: TGCGCCAGCAGCTTGGAAGGGTCGGAAAAACTGTTTTTT.

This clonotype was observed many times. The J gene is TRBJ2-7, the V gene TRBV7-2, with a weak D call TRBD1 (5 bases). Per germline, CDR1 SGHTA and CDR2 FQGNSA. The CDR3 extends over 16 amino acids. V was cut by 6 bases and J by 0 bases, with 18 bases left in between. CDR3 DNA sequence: TGTGCCAGCAGTCCCAGGAAGGGGTCCAGCTCCTACGAGCAGTACTTC. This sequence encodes CASSPRKGSSSYEQYF.

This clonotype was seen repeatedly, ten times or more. CDR3 nucleotide sequence: TGTGCCAGCAGAGCTGACAGCTACGAGCAGTACTTC. Translating it yields CASRADSYEQYF. The rearrangement joins TRBV2 to TRBJ2-7; weak D call: TRBD1 (5 bases). The V gene's germline CDR1 is SNHLY and CDR2 FYNNEI. The CDR3 length is 12 residues. V dropped 6 bases and J dropped 3 bases, with 9 bases sitting between them.

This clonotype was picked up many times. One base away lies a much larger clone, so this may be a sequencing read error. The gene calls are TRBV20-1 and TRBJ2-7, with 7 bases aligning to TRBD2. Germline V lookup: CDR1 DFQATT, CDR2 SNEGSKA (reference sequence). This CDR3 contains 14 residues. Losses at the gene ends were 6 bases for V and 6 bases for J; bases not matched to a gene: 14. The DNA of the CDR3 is TGCAGTGCGTATTTAGCGGGTCCCTCGGCCGAGCAGTACTTC. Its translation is CSAYLAGPSAEQYF.

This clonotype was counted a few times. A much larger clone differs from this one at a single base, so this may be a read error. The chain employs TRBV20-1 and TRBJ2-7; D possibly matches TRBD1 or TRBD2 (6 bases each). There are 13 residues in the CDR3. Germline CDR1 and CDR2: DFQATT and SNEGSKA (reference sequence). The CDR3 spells CSGQTGAEYEQHF. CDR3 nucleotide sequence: TGCAGTGGACAAACGGGGGCCGAGTACGAGCAGCACTTC.

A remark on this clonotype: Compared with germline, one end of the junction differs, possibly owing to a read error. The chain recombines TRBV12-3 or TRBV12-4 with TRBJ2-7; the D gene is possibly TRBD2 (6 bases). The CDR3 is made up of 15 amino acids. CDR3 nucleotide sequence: TGTGCCAGCAGCTTAGAAGGCGGGATCCCTTCCCAGCAGTACTTC. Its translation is CASSLEGGIPSQQYF.

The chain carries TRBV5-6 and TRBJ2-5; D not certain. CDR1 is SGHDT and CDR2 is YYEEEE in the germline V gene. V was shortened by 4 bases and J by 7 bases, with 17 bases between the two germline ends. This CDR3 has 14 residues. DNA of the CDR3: TGTGCCAGCAGCCCCAGGACCACCTGGGGGACCCAGTACTTC. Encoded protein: CASSPRTTWGTQYF.

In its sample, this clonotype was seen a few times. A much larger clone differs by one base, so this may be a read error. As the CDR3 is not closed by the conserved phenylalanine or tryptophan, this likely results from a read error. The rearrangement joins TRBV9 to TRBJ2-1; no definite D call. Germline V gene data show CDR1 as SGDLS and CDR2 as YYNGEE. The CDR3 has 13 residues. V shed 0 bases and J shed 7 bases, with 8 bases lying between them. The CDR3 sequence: CASSVDPLNEQFS. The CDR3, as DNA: TGTGCCAGCAGCGTAGACCCCCTTAATGAGCAGTTCTCC.